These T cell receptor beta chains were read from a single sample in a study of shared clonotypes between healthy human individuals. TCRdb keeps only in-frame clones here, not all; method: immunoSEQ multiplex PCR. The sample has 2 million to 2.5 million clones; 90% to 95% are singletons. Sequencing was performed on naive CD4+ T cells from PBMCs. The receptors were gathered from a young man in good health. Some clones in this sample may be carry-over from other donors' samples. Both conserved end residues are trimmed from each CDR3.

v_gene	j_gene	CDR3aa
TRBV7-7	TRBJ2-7	ASSIASSHEQY
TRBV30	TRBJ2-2	AWSDGVGDPGELF
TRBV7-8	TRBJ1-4	ASSLKQRGRWETNEKLF
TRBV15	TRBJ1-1	ATKGQMNTEAF
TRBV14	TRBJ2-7	ATCRTVYEQY
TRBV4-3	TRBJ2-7	ASSQVGSPPREQY
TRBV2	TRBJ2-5	ASSLGEETQY
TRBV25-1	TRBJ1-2	ASSDQKWYGYT
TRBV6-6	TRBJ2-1	ASRDNSYNEQF
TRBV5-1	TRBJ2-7	ASSLGGYGESEQY
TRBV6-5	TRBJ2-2	ASRSTGELF
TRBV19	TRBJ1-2	ASKRTANYGYT
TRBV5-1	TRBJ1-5	ASSLLAGNQPQH
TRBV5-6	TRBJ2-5	ASSSDRGPYWH
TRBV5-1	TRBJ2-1	ASSGTDYNEQF
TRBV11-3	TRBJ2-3	ASSLPSGVPPPSTDTQY
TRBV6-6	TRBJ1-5	ASSIGTHNQPQH
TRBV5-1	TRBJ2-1	ASSLGLAGGPYNEQF
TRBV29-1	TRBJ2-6	SVNAGYSGANVLT
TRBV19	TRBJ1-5	ATSGGGPQH
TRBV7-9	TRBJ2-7	ASSSTGPVYEQY
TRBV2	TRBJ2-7	ASTKGGVQGTYEQY
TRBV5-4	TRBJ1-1	ASSVQGGSTEAF
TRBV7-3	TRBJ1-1	ASSRGVNTEAF
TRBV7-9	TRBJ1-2	ASSRTRDTDYGYT
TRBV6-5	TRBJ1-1	ASKTANTEAF
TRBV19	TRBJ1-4	ASSMVYRPEGKLF
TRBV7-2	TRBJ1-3	ASSLGQTSGNTIY
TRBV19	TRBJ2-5	ASRGLAGIETQY
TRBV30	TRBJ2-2	AWRGRPGELF
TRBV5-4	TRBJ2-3	ASTHPTLSDTQY
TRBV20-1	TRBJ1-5	SARTGGHQH
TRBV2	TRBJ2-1	ASKVAGGPIEHEQF
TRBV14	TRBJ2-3	ASSLLGTGGRDTQY
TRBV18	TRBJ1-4	ASSHTTGNEKLF
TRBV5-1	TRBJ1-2	ASREAGQPVDGYT
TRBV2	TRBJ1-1	ASSERSTEAF
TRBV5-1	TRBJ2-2	ASSFKGQNTGELF
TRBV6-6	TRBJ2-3	ASSYSSERSDTQY
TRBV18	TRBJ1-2	ASSGEVDYGYT
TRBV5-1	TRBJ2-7	ASSFGRLAPLQY
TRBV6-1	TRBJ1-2	ASSLSVDGYT
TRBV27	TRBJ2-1	ASSPHASGAYNEQF
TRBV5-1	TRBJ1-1	ASSLRGLGNTEAF
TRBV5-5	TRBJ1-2	ASSLADSYGYT
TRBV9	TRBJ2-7	ASSVGVVLEGTYEQY
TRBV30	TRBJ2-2	AWISKQGASGELF
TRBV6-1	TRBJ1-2	ASRDRENYGYT
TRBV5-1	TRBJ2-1	ASSWGGLAGSDNEQF
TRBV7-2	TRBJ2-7	ASSLTGLNEQY
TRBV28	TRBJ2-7	ASSFIGWEQY
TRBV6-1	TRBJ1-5	ASSAPRQANQPQH
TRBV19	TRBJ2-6	ASNTDSGANVLT
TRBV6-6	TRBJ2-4	ASSPRVSSKNIQY
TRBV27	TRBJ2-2	ASSLSFWQNTGELF
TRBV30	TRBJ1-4	AWSVKVVVPTNEKLF